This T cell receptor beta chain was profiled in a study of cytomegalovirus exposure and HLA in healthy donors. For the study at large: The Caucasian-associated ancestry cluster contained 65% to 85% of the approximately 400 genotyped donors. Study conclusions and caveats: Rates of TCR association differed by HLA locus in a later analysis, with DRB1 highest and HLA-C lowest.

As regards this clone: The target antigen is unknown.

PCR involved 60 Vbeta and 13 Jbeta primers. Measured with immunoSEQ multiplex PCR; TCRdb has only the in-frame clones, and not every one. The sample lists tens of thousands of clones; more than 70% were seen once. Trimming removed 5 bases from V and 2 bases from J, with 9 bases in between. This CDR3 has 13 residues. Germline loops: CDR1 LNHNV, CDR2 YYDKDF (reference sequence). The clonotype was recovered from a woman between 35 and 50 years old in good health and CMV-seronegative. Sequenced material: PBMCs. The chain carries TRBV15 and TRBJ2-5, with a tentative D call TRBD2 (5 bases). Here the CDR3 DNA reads TGTGCCACCAGCGCCCGGGAACAAGAGACCCAGTACTTC. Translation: CATSAREQETQYF.